Below, 14 T cell receptor beta chains from the same sample are listed, as sequenced in a study of identical twins listed by TCRdb under 2016. Receptors were amplified or captured by 5' RACE. TCRdb records Illumina HiSeq 2000 as the sequencer. The public reads were reanalyzed by TCRdb: fastp trimming at Q25, MiXCR alignment, in-frame beta chains only. Rows merge per CDR3 protein into single entries with the most common DNA and genes. Here the sample has 1.5 million to 2 million distinct CDR3 sequences; about 32% occur a single time. The ten top clones hold roughly 0.3% of the sample. The sequenced sample consisted of cord blood. These receptors all come from a newborn girl in good health.

This clonotype has more than one count but fewer than ten. The V and J genes are TRBV12-3 or TRBV12-4 and TRBJ2-1; maybe TRBD2 (6 bases). Trimming took 5 bases from V and 1 from J, leaving 15 bases between them. This CDR3 comprises 16 residues. The CDR3 spells CASSPGVRGSYNEQFF. The CDR3 bases are TGTGCCAGCAGTCCGGGGGTCCGGGGGTCCTACAATGAGCAGTTCTTC.

V gene TRBV20-1 combines with J gene TRBJ2-7; 11 positions match TRBD2. The length of the CDR3 is 14 residues. Germline CDR1 reads DFQATT; CDR2 reads SNEGSKA (reference sequence). Unmatched junction bases numbered 8, after V lost 6 bases and J lost 4 bases. The CDR3 loop is CSALAGTSGYEQYF. Written as DNA, the CDR3 is TGCAGTGCCTTGGCCGGGACTAGCGGTTACGAGCAGTACTTC.

The chain joins TRBV27 to TRBJ2-5; weak D call: TRBD1 (6 bases). Trimming left V 4 bases short and J 1 base short, with 10 bases between. Germline V lookup: CDR1 MNHEY, CDR2 SMNVEV (reference sequence). The CDR3 spans 14 residues. This chain's CDR3 is CASSSPTGQETQYF. The CDR3 DNA reads TGTGCCAGCAGTTCCCCGACAGGCCAAGAGACCCAGTACTTC.

The rearrangement joins TRBV20-1 to TRBJ2-7; no definite D call. The J call may be mistaken, given a closer DNA end match to TRBJ2-5. The CDR3 consists of 13 residues. Germline CDR1 reads DFQATT; CDR2 reads SNEGSKA (reference sequence). CDR3 in DNA: TGCAGTGCTAGATTAGGGTTGAGAGAGACCCAGTACTTC. Translated, it gives CSARLGLRETQYF.

This clonotype has a handful of counts. This chain joins TRBV5-1 and TRBJ2-1; TRBD2 agrees at 12 bases. Germline V CDR1 and CDR2: SGHRS, YFSETQ. V lost 5 bases to trimming and J lost 7 bases; unmatched junction nucleotides: 4. The length of the CDR3 is 14 residues. The CDR3 DNA reads TGCGCCAGCAGTATTGGACTAGCGGGGAATGAGCAGTTCTTC. Its protein product is CASSIGLAGNEQFF.

The genes are TRBV7-2 and TRBJ2-7; TRBD2 agrees at 8 bases. CDR3 length equals 16 residues. The V segment lost 5 bases and the J segment 2 bases; nucleotides outside the gene matches: 11. The germline V gene has CDR1 SGHTA and CDR2 FQGNSA. CDR3 in amino acids: CASSPHRVAGTYEQYF. The CDR3 DNA reads TGTGCCAGCAGCCCTCACCGGGTAGCGGGAACCTACGAGCAGTACTTC.

This clonotype was counted ten times or more. CDR3 coding DNA: TGTGCCAGCAGATCTAGTGGGTTATACGAGCAGTACTTC. It is translated as CASRSSGLYEQYF. This rearrangement joins TRBV12-3 or TRBV12-4 to TRBJ2-7; D not certain. Trimming took 6 bases from V and 4 from J, leaving 13 bases between them. The CDR3 consists of 13 residues.

This clonotype was counted at least ten times. The genes are TRBV29-1 and TRBJ2-7, with 7 bases matching TRBD2. V was pared by 7 bases and J by 2 bases, with 11 bases of the junction left unmatched. This CDR3 has 14 residues. Germline assignment: CDR1 SQVTM and CDR2 ANQGSEA. The DNA for the CDR3 is TGCAGCGCCCAGCTAGCGGTCCCCCCCTACGAGCAGTACTTC. Its translation is CSAQLAVPPYEQYF.

The chain joins TRBV29-1 to TRBJ1-5; D possibly corresponds to TRBD1 (5 bases). Per germline, CDR1 SQVTM and CDR2 ANQGSEA. The CDR3 runs 12 residues. V shed 6 bases and J shed 7 bases, with 13 bases lying between them. The CDR3 sequence is CSVGDFWQPQHF. CDR3 nucleotide sequence: TGCAGCGTCGGGGACTTTTGGCAGCCCCAGCATTTT.

This clonotype was detected a few times. The chain recombines TRBV10-3 with TRBJ1-2, with D uncertain. Trimming left V 0 bases short and J 1 base short, with 15 bases between. The CDR3 is 17 residues long. Germline V gives CDR1 ENHRY, CDR2 SYGVKD. The CDR3 loop reads CAISESVIDIRNYGYTF. For the CDR3, the DNA is TGTGCCATCAGTGAGTCGGTGATCGACATTCGTAACTATGGCTACACCTTC.

Ten or more counts support this clonotype. V is TRBV27 and J is TRBJ2-7, with no clear D. Per germline, CDR1 MNHEY and CDR2 SMNVEV (reference sequence). The CDR3 covers 13 residues. Trimming took 1 base from V and 4 from J, leaving 8 bases between them. CDR3 amino acids: CASSLLAHYEQYF. DNA of the CDR3: TGTGCCAGCAGTTTATTGGCACATTACGAGCAGTACTTC.

The V gene is TRBV20-1, the J gene TRBJ2-1; tentative D call: TRBD1 (6 bases). The germline V gene has CDR1 DFQATT and CDR2 SNEGSKA (reference sequence). CDR3 length: 14 amino acids. V shed 5 bases and J shed 5 bases, with 16 bases lying between them. The CDR3 sequence: CSALHNDRNNEQFF. CDR3 DNA sequence: TGCAGTGCTCTTCACAATGACAGGAACAATGAGCAGTTCTTC.

The chain combines TRBV27 with TRBJ2-5, with 7 positions matching TRBD1. The J call could be wrong; TRBJ2-7 is a better fit for the DNA end. CDR1 is MNHEY, CDR2 SMNVEV, per germline (reference sequence). CDR3 size: 13 residues. The CDR3 nucleotides are TGTGCCTCCACAGAGCCGGGACAGAACGAGCAGTACTTC. Translated: CASTEPGQNEQYF.

This chain connects TRBV25-1 to TRBJ1-5, with 10 bases identical to TRBD1. The V segment lost 3 bases and the J segment 5 bases; nucleotides outside the gene matches: 4. The germline CDR1 and CDR2 sequences are MGHDK and SYGVNS. The CDR3 sequence is 15 residues long. CDR3 protein: CASSDSDRGHQPQHF. In nucleotides, the CDR3 is TGTGCCAGCAGTGATAGTGACAGGGGGCATCAGCCCCAGCATTTT.